Following are 25 T cell receptor beta chains from one sample sequenced in a study of cytomegalovirus exposure and HLA in healthy donors. In the PCR, 60 Vbeta and 13 Jbeta primers were used. Only in-frame clones appear in the TCRdb table, and some are missing; sequencing was by immunoSEQ multiplex PCR. There are 100,000 to 150,000 clones in the sample; approximately 84% occur only once, and 1.5% lies in the top ten. Sequenced: PBMCs. These receptors all come from a woman under 30 in good health and CMV-seronegative.

This sequence joins TRBV2 and TRBJ1-2; D gene ambiguous. V gave up 4 bases and J gave up 2 bases, with 8 bases separating them. CDR3 length equals 13 residues. Germline assignment: CDR1 SNHLY and CDR2 FYNNEI. DNA of the CDR3: TGTGCCAGCAGTGCAACAGAAAACTATGGCTACACCTTC. It encodes CASSATENYGYTF.

The rearrangement uses TRBV19 and TRBJ2-1; 7 bases line up with TRBD2. V lost 6 bases to trimming and J lost 2 bases; unmatched junction nucleotides: 16. Germline V gene data show CDR1 as LNHDA and CDR2 as SQIVND (reference sequence). This CDR3 spans 18 amino acids. The CDR3 spells CASRQSGTPRPTYNEQFF. The CDR3 DNA sequence: TGTGCCAGTAGGCAAAGCGGGACCCCACGGCCTACCTACAATGAGCAGTTCTTC.

Here the CDR3 reads CASSAHRGPLHF. CDR3 DNA sequence: TGTGCCAGCAGCGCTCACAGGGGCCCCCTCCACTTT. The rearrangement uses TRBV6-5 and TRBJ1-6, with TRBD1 identical over 7 bases. The junction had 6 bases not matched to a gene; V was cut back by 6 bases and J by 13 bases. CDR3 length equals 12 residues. Germline V lookup: CDR1 MNHEY, CDR2 SVGAGI.

V and J are TRBV5-1 and TRBJ2-2; tentatively, D is TRBD1 (6 bases). In germline, CDR1 is SGHRS, CDR2 YFSETQ. CDR3 length: 19 amino acids. V shed 0 bases and J shed 7 bases, with 25 bases lying between them. CDR3 amino acids: CASSLDLGDTEDGNGELFF. DNA of the CDR3: TGCGCCAGCAGCTTGGATCTAGGGGACACCGAGGACGGGAACGGGGAGCTGTTTTTT.

The gene calls are TRBV18 and TRBJ2-7; D is unresolved. Trimming took off 1 base at V and 7 bases at J, with 14 bases between the two ends. CDR1 KGHSH and CDR2 LQKENI come from the germline V gene. CDR3 length: 14 amino acids. CDR3 sequence: CASSPLESEREQYF. In DNA form, the CDR3 reads TGTGCCAGCTCACCACTAGAAAGCGAGAGGGAGCAGTACTTC. Together with reference TRBV18 and TRBJ2-7, the CDR3 gives the full variable domain: NAGVMQNPRHLVRRRGQEARLRCSPMKGHSHVYWYRQLPEEGLKFMVYLQKENIIDESGMPKERFSAEFPKEGPSILRIQQVVRGDSAAYFCASSPLESEREQYFGPGTRLTVT.

The chain uses TRBV15 and TRBJ1-1; 8 positions match TRBD1. V lost 3 bases and J lost 1; bases outside the gene matches: 1. The CDR3 covers 14 residues. The germline V gene encodes CDR1 LNHNV and CDR2 YYDKDF (reference sequence). In nucleotides, the CDR3 is TGTGCCACCAGCAGGGACAGGGCGAACACTGAAGCTTTCTTT. This gives the protein CATSRDRANTEAFF.

This chain uses TRBV5-1 with TRBJ1-2, with TRBD1 matching 7 bases. CDR1 is SGHRS, CDR2 YFSETQ, per germline. The CDR3 totals 16 residues. V was pared by 0 bases and J by 2 bases, with 7 bases of the junction left unmatched. The CDR3 nucleotides are TGCGCCAGCAGCTTGGGGCCCCCAGGGGGGAACTATGGCTACACCTTC. Translated, it gives CASSLGPPGGNYGYTF. Drawing the rest from reference TRBV5-1 and TRBJ1-2, the complete variable domain is KAGVTQTPRYLIKTRGQQVTLSCSPISGHRSVSWYQQTPGQGLQFLFEYFSETQRNKGNFPGRFSGRQFSNSRSEMNVSTLELGDSALYLCASSLGPPGGNYGYTFGSGTRLTVV.

This chain joins TRBV6-1 and TRBJ1-5; no clear D. From germline, CDR1 is MNHNS and CDR2 SASEGT. The CDR3 spans 15 residues. The V and J ends lost 2 bases and 6 bases respectively, with 14 bases between them. The CDR3 reads CASSERDKRIQPQHF. In nucleotides, the CDR3 is TGTGCCAGCAGTGAACGAGACAAACGGATTCAGCCCCAGCATTTT.

The J gene is TRBJ2-1, the V gene TRBV10-3; 9 bases are a match to TRBD1. Germline CDR1 is ENHRY and CDR2 is SYGVKD. The CDR3 contains 14 residues. The J segment lost 5 bases and the V segment lost 6 bases, leaving 5 bases of the junction unmatched. The CDR3 spells CAIRRDRENNEQFF. CDR3 coding DNA: TGTGCCATCAGACGGGACAGGGAGAACAATGAGCAGTTCTTC.

The gene calls are TRBV29-1 and TRBJ2-7, with a weak D call TRBD1 (6 bases). CDR1 is SQVTM and CDR2 is ANQGSEA in the germline V gene. V lost 4 bases to trimming and J lost 0 bases, with 13 bases between them. The CDR3 spans 14 residues. This CDR3 is CSVATGSPSYEQYF. The CDR3 DNA follows: TGCAGCGTTGCTACAGGGTCACCCTCCTACGAGCAGTACTTC.

The chain joins TRBV25-1 to TRBJ1-2; 7 nucleotides match TRBD1. Losses at the gene ends were 6 bases for V and 3 bases for J; bases not matched to a gene: 4. The germline CDR1 and CDR2 sequences are MGHDK and SYGVNS. The CDR3 is made up of 13 amino acids. CDR3 loop: CASSWDSDYGYTF. CDR3 bases: TGTGCCAGCAGCTGGGACAGTGACTATGGCTACACCTTC.

This chain joins TRBV5-1 and TRBJ1-2; D is unresolved. Germline V CDR1 and CDR2: SGHRS, YFSETQ. Trimming pared 3 bases from V and 4 bases from J, leaving 13 bases between. CDR3 length: 14 residues. The DNA for the CDR3 is TGCGCCAGCAGCTCTGCGTCCGATGGCTATGGCTACACCTTC. Its protein is CASSSASDGYGYTF.

This clone was counted a single time. The chain uses TRBV30 and TRBJ2-1; D uncertain. Germline V lookup: CDR1 GTSNPN, CDR2 SVGIG (reference sequence). This CDR3 has 13 amino acids. V gave up 1 base and J gave up 6 bases, with 10 bases separating them. The CDR3 region is CAWSAVRFNEQFF. CDR3 nucleotide sequence: TGTGCCTGGAGTGCAGTACGATTCAATGAGCAGTTCTTC.

This clone was detected only a few times. In DNA form, the CDR3 reads TGTGCCACCAGTAGTGGCAATCAGCCCCAGCATTTT. This encodes CATSSGNQPQHF. The chain is built from TRBV15 and TRBJ1-5; D is ambiguous. With 6 bases removed from V and 2 bases from J, the gap between germline ends came to 5 bases. CDR1 LNHNV and CDR2 YYDKDF come from the germline V gene (reference sequence). The CDR3 length is 12 residues.

The chain couples TRBV7-2 to TRBJ2-6; TRBD1 matches 8 bases. The CDR3 extends over 17 amino acids. Germline-derived CDR1 and CDR2 are SGHTA and FQGNSA. The V and J ends lost 1 base and 4 bases, in that order; junction bases with no gene match: 6. The CDR3 sequence: CASSLVTGAEGANVLTF. The CDR3 nucleotides read TGTGCCAGCAGCTTAGTGACAGGGGCTGAAGGGGCCAACGTCCTGACTTTC.

The V and J genes are TRBV2 and TRBJ2-5; possible D gene TRBD1, 8 bases. The CDR3 loop spans 14 amino acids. The V end lost 6 bases, the J end lost 4 bases, and 15 bases lay between the germline ends. Germline V gene data show CDR1 as SNHLY and CDR2 as FYNNEI. The CDR3 DNA follows: TGTGCCAGCAGCCGGACAGGGAGGGGAGAGACCCAGTACTTC. It translates to CASSRTGRGETQYF.

This chain links TRBV19 with TRBJ1-1, with D maybe TRBD1 (6 bases). From germline, CDR1 is LNHDA and CDR2 SQIVND (reference sequence). This CDR3 contains 16 residues. V was clipped by 6 bases and J by 1 base, with 18 bases between them. The CDR3 sequence is CASSGSGGAQNTEAFF. The CDR3 DNA reads TGTGCCAGTAGCGGGAGCGGGGGGGCCCAGAACACTGAAGCTTTCTTT. Complete variable domain (other parts from reference TRBV19 and TRBJ1-1): DGGITQSPKYLFRKEGQNVTLSCEQNLNHDAMYWYRQDPGQGLRLIYYSQIVNDFQKGDIAEGYSVSREKKESFPLTVTSAQKNPTAFYLCASSGSGGAQNTEAFFGQGTRLTVV.

V is TRBV19 and J is TRBJ1-1; D perhaps matches TRBD1 (5 bases). V dropped 7 bases and J dropped 4 bases, with 19 bases sitting between them. The germline V gene encodes CDR1 LNHDA and CDR2 SQIVND (reference sequence). The CDR3 totals 15 residues. CDR3 DNA sequence: TGTGCCAGTATAGTATCGGGAGGGGCGCTCACTGAAGCTTTCTTT. It specifies CASIVSGGALTEAFF. Looking up the rest from reference TRBV19 and TRBJ1-1 gives the full variable domain: DGGITQSPKYLFRKEGQNVTLSCEQNLNHDAMYWYRQDPGQGLRLIYYSQIVNDFQKGDIAEGYSVSREKKESFPLTVTSAQKNPTAFYLCASIVSGGALTEAFFGQGTRLTVV.

This chain connects TRBV29-1 to TRBJ2-7; TRBD1 matches at 7 bases. Trimming cost V 8 bases and J 5 bases; bases outside gene matches: 9. This CDR3 is built from 12 residues. Germline V gene lookup returns CDR1 SQVTM and CDR2 ANQGSEA. CDR3 sequence: CSTSTGLDEQYF. CDR3 DNA sequence: TGCAGCACCTCGACAGGGCTCGACGAGCAGTACTTC.

The chain uses TRBV7-9 and TRBJ2-7; 9 bases map to TRBD2. The V gene end was trimmed by 5 bases and the J gene end by 5 bases; junction bases not matched to a gene: 10. Per the germline V gene, CDR1 is SEHNR and CDR2 is FQNEAQ (reference sequence). The CDR3 runs 15 residues. DNA of the CDR3: TGTGCCAGCAGCCTCAGCCGAGCGGGGGGCCACGAGCAGTACTTC. This gives the protein CASSLSRAGGHEQYF.

J is TRBJ1-4 and V is TRBV25-1, with D hard to call. This CDR3 region has 14 residues. V was shortened by 1 base and J by 8 bases, with 11 bases between the two germline ends. CDR1 is MGHDK and CDR2 is SYGVNS in the germline V gene. The CDR3 DNA sequence: TGTGCCAGCAGTGAATCCACAGCGGAGGAAAAACTGTTTTTT. This sequence encodes CASSESTAEEKLFF. The full variable domain, completed using reference TRBV25-1 and TRBJ1-4, is EADIYQTPRYLVIGTGKKITLECSQTMGHDKMYWYQQDPGMELHLIHYSYGVNSTEKGDLSSESTVSRIRTEHFPLTLESARPSHTSQYLCASSESTAEEKLFFGSGTQLSVL.

This clone was observed a few times. V and J are TRBV29-1 and TRBJ2-1, with TRBD2 matching 8 bases. Germline CDR1 and CDR2: SQVTM and ANQGSEA. V shed 3 bases and J 8 bases; nucleotides not matched to a gene: 18. The CDR3 is 17 amino acids. DNA for the CDR3: TGCAGCGTTGATCTCGCGGGGGGTGGCGGGAGATGGGATGAGCAGTTCTTC. The encoded protein is CSVDLAGGGGRWDEQFF.

The J gene is TRBJ2-2, the V gene TRBV18, with D perhaps matching TRBD1 (8 bases). V lost 6 bases and J lost 3, with 17 bases in between. CDR1 is KGHSH, CDR2 LQKENI, per germline. CDR3 length equals 16 residues. CDR3 sequence (DNA): TGTGCCAGCTCGCTTCGACAGGGGAGGGACACCGGGGAGCTGTTTTTT. It translates to CASSLRQGRDTGELFF.

This chain connects TRBV7-9 to TRBJ2-1, with a tentative D call TRBD2 (6 bases). The CDR3 covers 16 residues. CDR1 and CDR2 (germline): SEHNR, FQNEAQ (reference sequence). V was cut by 2 bases and J by 3 bases, with 14 bases left in between. The CDR3 sequence: CASSLSSGEDYNEQFF. The CDR3 DNA follows: TGTGCCAGCAGCTTATCGTCGGGGGAAGACTACAATGAGCAGTTCTTC. The whole variable domain, filled in from reference TRBV7-9 and TRBJ2-1, reads DTGVSQNPRHKITKRGQNVTFRCDPISEHNRLYWYRQTLGQGPEFLTYFQNEAQLEKSRLLSDRFSAERPKGSFSTLEIQRTEQGDSAMYLCASSLSSGEDYNEQFFGPGTRLTVL.

The chain recombines TRBV27 with TRBJ2-1, with a possible D match to TRBD1 (7 bases). The ends were cut back, 3 bases at V and 12 bases at J, with 18 bases in the middle. The CDR3 has 14 amino acids. CDR1 and CDR2 from the germline V gene are MNHEY and SMNVEV (reference sequence). DNA for the CDR3: TGTGCCAGCAGTTTTGAGCGGGTGCCAGGGGGGCAGTTCTTC. The encoded protein is CASSFERVPGGQFF.